These 4 T cell receptor beta chains were all obtained from the same sample, sequenced in a study of OX40 agonist ivuxolimab in advanced cancers. Assay: immunoSEQ multiplex PCR; the TCRdb copy retains only in-frame clones and omits some. This sample yields some 43,000 clones, of which approximately 85% are seen a single time; around 3.5% belongs to the top ten. The material sequenced was CD4+ or CD8+ T cells sorted from blood, taken in a trial of the OX40 agonist ivuxolimab. The receptors originated from an adult with an advanced solid tumor such as melanoma, head and neck, liver or kidney cancer.

The chain employs TRBV7-2 and TRBJ2-3; TRBD2 is a possible D gene (7 bases). The V gene's germline CDR1 is SGHTA and CDR2 FQGNSA. V was shortened by 4 bases and J by 5 bases, with 22 bases between the two germline ends. The CDR3 runs to 17 residues. CDR3 sequence (DNA): TGTGCCAGCAGCTCCCTGTTGCGGGGGCCTATGGTAGATACGCAGTATTTT. It translates to CASSSLLRGPMVDTQYF.

CDR3 sequence (DNA): TGTGCCAGCAGCTTATCGATAGCGGGGGGGCGGGAGACCCAGTACTTC. Its translation: CASSLSIAGGRETQYF. The chain recombines TRBV7-6 with TRBJ2-5; 11 nucleotides match TRBD2. Trimming cost V 2 bases and J 5 bases; bases outside gene matches: 7. Germline loops: CDR1 SGHVS, CDR2 FNYEAQ. The CDR3 has 16 residues.

The rearrangement uses TRBV6-5 and TRBJ2-7; the D is unclear. The CDR3 sequence is 12 residues long. Germline-derived CDR1 and CDR2 are MNHEY and SVGAGI. V gave up 4 bases and J gave up 5 bases, with 9 bases separating them. The CDR3: CASSLPGDEQYF. The CDR3 DNA follows: TGTGCCAGCAGTTTACCCGGCGACGAGCAGTACTTC.

The sample holds one count of this clone. The V gene is TRBV5-1, the J gene TRBJ2-5; tentatively, D is TRBD1 (6 bases). The germline V and J ends were trimmed by 4 bases and 4 bases, with 14 bases remaining between them. The CDR3 covers 14 residues. Germline lookup yields CDR1 SGHRS and CDR2 YFSETQ. CDR3 nucleotide sequence: TGCGCCAGCAGCCTTACAGGGCCCCCAGAGACCCAGTACTTC. Amino acid sequence: CASSLTGPPETQYF.